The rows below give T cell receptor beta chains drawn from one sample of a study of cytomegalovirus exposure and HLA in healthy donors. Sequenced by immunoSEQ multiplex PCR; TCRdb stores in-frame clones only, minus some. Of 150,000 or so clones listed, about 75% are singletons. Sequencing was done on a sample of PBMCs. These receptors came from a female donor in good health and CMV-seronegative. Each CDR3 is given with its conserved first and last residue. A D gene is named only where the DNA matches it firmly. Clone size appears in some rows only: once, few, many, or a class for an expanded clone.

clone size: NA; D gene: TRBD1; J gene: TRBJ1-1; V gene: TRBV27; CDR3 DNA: TGTGCCATGGCGGACAGGGGCAGGGACACTGAAGCTTTCTTT; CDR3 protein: CAMADRGRDTEAFF
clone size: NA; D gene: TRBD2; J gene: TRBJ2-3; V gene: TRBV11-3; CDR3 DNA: TGTGCCAGCAGCCCTCGGACTAGCGGGAGGAAAGATACGCAGTATTTT; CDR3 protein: CASSPRTSGRKDTQYF
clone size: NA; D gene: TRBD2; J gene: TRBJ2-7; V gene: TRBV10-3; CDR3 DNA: TGTGCCATCAGGGGGACTAGCGGATACTCCTACGAGCAGTACTTC; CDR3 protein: CAIRGTSGYSYEQYF
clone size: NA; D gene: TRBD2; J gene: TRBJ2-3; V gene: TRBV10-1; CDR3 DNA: TGCGCCAGCAGTGAGTCGACTAGCGGGAGTGGAGAAGATACGCAGTATTTT; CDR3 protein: CASSESTSGSGEDTQYF
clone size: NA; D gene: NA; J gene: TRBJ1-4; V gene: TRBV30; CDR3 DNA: TGTGCCTGGAGTGTAATATCTAATGAAAAACTGTTTTTT; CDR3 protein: CAWSVISNEKLFF
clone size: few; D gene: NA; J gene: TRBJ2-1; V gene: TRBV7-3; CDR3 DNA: TGTGCCAGCAGCTTAGGTGGGGGACTCAACAATGAGCAGTTCTTC; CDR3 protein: CASSLGGGLNNEQFF
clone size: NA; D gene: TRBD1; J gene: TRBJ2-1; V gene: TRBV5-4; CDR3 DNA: TGTGCCAGCAGCTTAAGACAGGGGGCAGGAAATGAGCAGTTCTTC; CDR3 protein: CASSLRQGAGNEQFF
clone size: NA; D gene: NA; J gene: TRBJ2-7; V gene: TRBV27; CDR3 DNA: TGTGCCAGCAGTTTAGATCCAGGGTCCTACGAGCAGTACTTC; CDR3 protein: CASSLDPGSYEQYF
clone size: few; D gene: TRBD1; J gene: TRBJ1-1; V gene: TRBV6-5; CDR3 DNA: TGTGCCAGCAGCGGGACAGGGGCTTCGGACACTGAAGCTTTCTTT; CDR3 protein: CASSGTGASDTEAFF
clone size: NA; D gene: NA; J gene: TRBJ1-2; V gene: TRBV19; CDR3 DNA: TGTGCCAGTAGTGAACCGGGATTTCGTAACTATGGCTACACCTTC; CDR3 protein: CASSEPGFRNYGYTF
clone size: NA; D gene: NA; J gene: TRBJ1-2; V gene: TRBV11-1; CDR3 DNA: TGTGCCAGCAGCCGCGGGGGGGGAGCCTATGGCTACACCTTC; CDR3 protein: CASSRGGGAYGYTF
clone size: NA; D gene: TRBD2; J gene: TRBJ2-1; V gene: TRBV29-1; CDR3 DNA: TGCAGCGTGGACGGGACTAGCGGGCCCAATGAGCAGTTCTTC; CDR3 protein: CSVDGTSGPNEQFF
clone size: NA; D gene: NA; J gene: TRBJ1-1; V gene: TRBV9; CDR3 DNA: TGTGCCAGCAGCGACGGGGGAGGTAACACTGAAGCTTTCTTT; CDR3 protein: CASSDGGGNTEAFF
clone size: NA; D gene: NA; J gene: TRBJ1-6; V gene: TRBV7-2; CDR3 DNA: TGTGCCAGCAGCTTAGAGAGCTCCTATAATTCACCCCTCCACTTT; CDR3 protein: CASSLESSYNSPLHF
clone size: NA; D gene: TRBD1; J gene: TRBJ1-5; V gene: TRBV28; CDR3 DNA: TGTGCCAGCAGTCTGGACAGGAGCGAACAGCCCCAGCATTTT; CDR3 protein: CASSLDRSEQPQHF
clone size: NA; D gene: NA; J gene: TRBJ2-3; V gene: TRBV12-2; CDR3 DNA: TGTGCAAGTCGTCCTAGACGAACGAGCACAGATACGCAGTATTTT; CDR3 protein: CASRPRRTSTDTQYF
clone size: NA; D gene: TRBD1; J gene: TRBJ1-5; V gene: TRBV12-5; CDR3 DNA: TGTGCTAGTGGTCCCGGGACAGGGTTCAATCAGCCCCAGCATTTT; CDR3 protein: CASGPGTGFNQPQHF
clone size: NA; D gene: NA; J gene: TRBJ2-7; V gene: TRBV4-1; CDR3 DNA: TGCGCCAGCAGCCAAGAAGAACGGGGTTCCTACGAGCAGTACTTC; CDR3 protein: CASSQEERGSYEQYF
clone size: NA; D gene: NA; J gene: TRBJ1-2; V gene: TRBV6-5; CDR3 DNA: TGTGCTACCGGCGGGGGATCCTATGGCTACACCTTC; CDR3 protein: CATGGGSYGYTF
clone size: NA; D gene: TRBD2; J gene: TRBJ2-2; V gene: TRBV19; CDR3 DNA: TGTGCCAGTAGTTCGAAGACTAGCGCTAACACCGGGGAGCTGTTTTTT; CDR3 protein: CASSSKTSANTGELFF
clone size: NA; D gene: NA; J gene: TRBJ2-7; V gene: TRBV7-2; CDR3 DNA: TGTGCCAGCAGCACCCCCTGGCCGGCGGGTCACTACGAGCAGTACTTC; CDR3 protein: CASSTPWPAGHYEQYF
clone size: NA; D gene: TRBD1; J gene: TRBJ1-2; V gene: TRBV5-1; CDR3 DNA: TGCGCCAGCAGCCGAGGGGAGGGACAGGGGAACTATGGCTACACCTTC; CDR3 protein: CASSRGEGQGNYGYTF
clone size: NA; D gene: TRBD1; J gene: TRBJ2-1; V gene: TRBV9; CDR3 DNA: TGTGCCAGCAGCCCCCGGGACAGGGGGTTCAATGAGCAGTTCTTC; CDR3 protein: CASSPRDRGFNEQFF
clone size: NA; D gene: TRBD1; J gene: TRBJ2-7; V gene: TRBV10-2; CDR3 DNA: TGCGCCAGCAGTGAGCCCTCGACAGGGGGCTACGAGCAGTACTTC; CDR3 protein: CASSEPSTGGYEQYF